These 3 T cell receptor beta chains share one sample of origin, sequenced in a study of identical twins. Using its own MiXCR run on the 5' RACE reads, TCRdb lists one record per CDR3 protein. The sample has around 670,000 distinct CDR3 sequences, 5.5% to 6.5% seen once; the top ten hold 1.5% to 2%. What was sequenced was naive T cells sorted from blood. These receptors came from a man aged 18 to 29 in good health.

V is TRBV4-3 and J is TRBJ2-2; D possibly uses TRBD1 or TRBD2 (5 bases each). The CDR3 totals 16 residues. Trimming removed 0 bases at V and 5 bases at J, with 13 bases between. Germline V gene lookup returns CDR1 LGHNA and CDR2 YSLEER. In nucleotides, the CDR3 is TGCGCCAGCAGCCAAGATCGTCGGGGCCCGACCGGGGAGCTGTTTTTT. Amino acids: CASSQDRRGPTGELFF.

The table lists this clonotype with many counts. This chain links TRBV2 with TRBJ2-7; unclear D gene. CDR1 SNHLY and CDR2 FYNNEI come from the germline V gene. The CDR3 totals 13 residues. V lost 0 bases to trimming and J lost 5 bases, with 8 bases between them. The CDR3 protein is CASSEALLDEQYV. CDR3 nucleotides: TGTGCCAGCAGTGAAGCGCTTCTGGACGAGCAGTACGTC.

J is TRBJ2-2 and V is TRBV19; D is unclear. CDR3 size: 13 residues. Germline V gene lookup returns CDR1 LNHDA and CDR2 SQIVND (reference sequence). With 7 bases removed from V and 4 bases from J, the gap between germline ends came to 10 bases. Here the CDR3 reads CASKGRVTGELFF. The CDR3 DNA reads as TGTGCCAGTAAAGGAAGGGTCACCGGGGAGCTGTTTTTT.